Listed below are T cell receptor beta chains from one sample, sequenced in a study of shared clonotypes between healthy human individuals. Assay used: immunoSEQ multiplex PCR; TCRdb lists only in-frame clones, some missing. The sample holds under 1 million clones, approximately 97% seen once. The sequenced material came from naive CD8+ T cells sorted from blood. The receptors were gathered from a man aged 25 to 45 in good health. CDR3s include the opening cysteine and the closing phenylalanine or tryptophan. The order of the fields is J gene, V gene, clone size, D gene, CDR3 protein, CDR3 DNA. A D gene is named only where the DNA matches it firmly. Size is omitted from some rows. Given values are once, few, many or a class for expanded clones.

J: TRBJ2-7; V: TRBV10-3; size: .; D: TRBD1; CDR3: CAISEPGQSYEQYF; DNA: TGTGCCATCAGTGAGCCGGGACAGTCCTACGAGCAGTACTTC
J: TRBJ2-3; V: TRBV29-1; size: once; D: .; CDR3: CSVEEGASTDTQYF; DNA: TGCAGCGTTGAAGAGGGGGCGAGCACAGATACGCAGTATTTT
J: TRBJ2-4; V: TRBV5-5; size: .; D: .; CDR3: CASSFGEQNIQYF; DNA: TGTGCCAGCAGCTTCGGGGAGCAAAACATTCAGTACTTC
J: TRBJ2-1; V: TRBV19; size: .; D: TRBD2; CDR3: CASQSGSAYNEQFF; DNA: TGTGCCAGCCAAAGCGGGAGCGCCTACAATGAGCAGTTCTTC
J: TRBJ2-1; V: TRBV7-7; size: .; D: .; CDR3: CASSFGDHNEQFF; DNA: TGTGCTAGCAGCTTCGGTGACCACAATGAGCAGTTCTTC
J: TRBJ1-2; V: TRBV13; size: .; D: .; CDR3: CASSLVGTSSNYGYTF; DNA: TGTGCCAGCAGCTTAGTAGGGACAAGTTCTAACTATGGCTACACCTTC
J: TRBJ2-1; V: TRBV7-3; size: .; D: .; CDR3: CASSLKPGAVNEQFF; DNA: TGTGCCAGCAGCTTAAAGCCCGGGGCAGTCAATGAGCAGTTCTTC
J: TRBJ2-2; V: TRBV10-3; size: .; D: .; CDR3: CAIMGGDYTGELFF; DNA: TGTGCCATCATGGGGGGAGACTACACCGGGGAGCTGTTTTTT
J: TRBJ1-2; V: TRBV11-2; size: .; D: .; CDR3: CASSFSREGYTF; DNA: TGTGCCAGCAGCTTTTCCCGGGAGGGCTACACCTTC
J: TRBJ2-7; V: TRBV7-9; size: .; D: .; CDR3: CASSPRRAVGFYEQYF; DNA: TGTGCCAGCAGCCCCCGGAGGGCCGTGGGATTCTACGAGCAGTACTTC
J: TRBJ2-7; V: TRBV9; size: .; D: .; CDR3: CASSGGDTYYEQYF; DNA: TGTGCCAGCAGCGGTGGGGACACCTACTACGAGCAGTACTTC
J: TRBJ2-3; V: TRBV29-1; size: .; D: .; CDR3: CSVVTSSDTQYF; DNA: TGCAGCGTTGTGACCTCGTCTGATACGCAGTATTTT
J: TRBJ2-1; V: TRBV15; size: .; D: .; CDR3: CATSRVRTGTSSEQFF; DNA: TGTGCCACCAGCAGAGTTCGGACAGGCACTAGCAGTGAGCAGTTCTTC
J: TRBJ2-4; V: TRBV9; size: .; D: TRBD2; CDR3: CASSGEGTSMYF; DNA: TGTGCCAGCAGCGGGGAGGGGACTAGCATGTACTTC
J: TRBJ2-7; V: TRBV6-6; size: .; D: .; CDR3: CASSYSPGAYEQYF; DNA: TGTGCCAGCAGTTACTCTCCGGGGGCATACGAGCAGTACTTC
J: TRBJ2-7; V: TRBV27; size: .; D: TRBD2; CDR3: CASSLAGVDEQYF; DNA: TGTGCCAGCAGCCTAGCGGGAGTCGACGAGCAGTACTTC
J: TRBJ2-2; V: TRBV6-1; size: .; D: TRBD1; CDR3: CASRWDRGSTGELFF; DNA: TGTGCCAGCAGGTGGGACAGGGGTTCTACCGGGGAGCTGTTTTTT
J: TRBJ2-2; V: TRBV6-1; size: .; D: .; CDR3: CASSDVNTGELFF; DNA: TGTGCCAGCAGTGACGTGAACACCGGGGAGCTGTTTTTT
J: TRBJ2-1; V: TRBV20-1; size: .; D: .; CDR3: CSVAGPNEQFF; DNA: TGCAGTGTTGCGGGCCCCAATGAGCAGTTCTTC
J: TRBJ2-7; V: TRBV5-5; size: .; D: .; CDR3: CASSLVVSYEQYF; DNA: TGTGCCAGCAGCTTAGTGGTCTCCTACGAGCAGTACTTC
J: TRBJ2-1; V: TRBV11-3; size: .; D: .; CDR3: CASSLRAFNEQFF; DNA: TGTGCCAGCAGCTTAAGGGCGTTCAATGAGCAGTTCTTC
J: TRBJ2-3; V: TRBV7-8; size: .; D: TRBD2; CDR3: CASSFETSGGSSSTDTQYF; DNA: TGTGCCAGCAGCTTCGAGACTAGCGGGGGGAGCTCTAGCACAGATACGCAGTATTTT
J: TRBJ2-7; V: TRBV14; size: .; D: .; CDR3: CASSPGISYEQYF; DNA: TGTGCCAGCAGCCCAGGGATTTCCTACGAGCAGTACTTC
J: TRBJ1-1; V: TRBV11-2; size: once; D: .; CDR3: CASSLVTGNTEAFF; DNA: TGTGCCAGCAGCTTAGTCACGGGGAACACTGAAGCTTTCTTT
J: TRBJ2-7; V: TRBV7-2; size: .; D: TRBD1; CDR3: CASSPRTGQFSYEQYF; DNA: TGTGCCAGCAGCCCGAGGACAGGGCAGTTCTCCTACGAGCAGTACTTC
J: TRBJ2-7; V: TRBV27; size: .; D: TRBD2; CDR3: CASSLGTSGSNEQYF; DNA: TGTGCCAGCAGTTTAGGGACTAGCGGGAGTAACGAGCAGTACTTC
J: TRBJ1-5; V: TRBV11-2; size: .; D: TRBD1; CDR3: CASTGGGNQPQHF; DNA: TGTGCCAGCACAGGGGGAGGTAATCAGCCCCAGCATTTT
J: TRBJ1-1; V: TRBV30; size: .; D: .; CDR3: CAWIDSRRAFF; DNA: TGTGCCTGGATCGACAGTCGCAGAGCTTTCTTT
J: TRBJ2-7; V: TRBV10-3; size: once; D: .; CDR3: CAISDDSDYEQYF; DNA: TGTGCCATCAGTGACGACAGCGACTACGAGCAGTACTTC
J: TRBJ2-5; V: TRBV6-5; size: .; D: .; CDR3: CASKFSLAETQYF; DNA: TGTGCCAGCAAATTCTCCCTGGCGGAGACCCAGTACTTC
J: TRBJ1-2; V: TRBV14; size: once; D: .; CDR3: CASRRGDYGYTF; DNA: TGTGCCAGTAGAAGAGGAGACTATGGCTACACCTTC
J: TRBJ2-7; V: TRBV6-1; size: .; D: .; CDR3: CASSSGPGDEQYF; DNA: TGTGCCAGCAGTTCTGGGCCCGGGGACGAGCAGTACTTC
J: TRBJ2-1; V: TRBV28; size: .; D: TRBD2; CDR3: CASRGREGKGPTPVDNEQFF; DNA: TGTGCCAGCAGGGGTCGGGAGGGCAAGGGCCCGACGCCGGTCGACAATGAGCAGTTCTTC
J: TRBJ1-2; V: TRBV4-2; size: .; D: TRBD1; CDR3: CASSQYPGQGAVGYTF; DNA: TGTGCCAGCAGCCAATACCCGGGACAGGGGGCGGTTGGCTACACCTTC
J: TRBJ1-4; V: TRBV4-2; size: .; D: .; CDR3: CASSQDLSGYSTNEKLFF; DNA: TGTGCCAGCAGCCAAGATCTCTCGGGCTACTCAACTAATGAAAAACTGTTTTTT
J: TRBJ2-7; V: TRBV29-1; size: .; D: .; CDR3: CSVTEYEQYF; DNA: TGCAGCGTGACAGAATACGAGCAGTACTTC
J: TRBJ2-7; V: TRBV7-9; size: .; D: .; CDR3: CASSLEGVEQYF; DNA: TGTGCCAGCAGCTTGGAGGGCGTCGAGCAGTACTTC
J: TRBJ2-7; V: TRBV27; size: once; D: TRBD2; CDR3: CASSFGTSGYEQYF; DNA: TGTGCCAGCAGTTTCGGGACTAGCGGTTACGAGCAGTACTTC
J: TRBJ2-1; V: TRBV5-1; size: .; D: .; CDR3: CASSLDTGSSSYNEQFF; DNA: TGCGCCAGCAGCTTGGATACCGGTAGTAGCTCCTACAATGAGCAGTTCTTC
J: TRBJ2-5; V: TRBV6-6; size: .; D: .; CDR3: CASSSKQETQYF; DNA: TGTGCCAGCAGTTCCAAACAAGAGACCCAGTACTTC
J: TRBJ2-7; V: TRBV11-2; size: .; D: .; CDR3: CASSAGGAYEQYF; DNA: TGTGCCAGCTCCGCGGGTGGGGCCTACGAGCAGTACTTC
J: TRBJ2-7; V: TRBV28; size: .; D: .; CDR3: CASRVRQGPYEQYF; DNA: TGTGCCAGCAGGGTTCGGCAGGGTCCCTACGAGCAGTACTTC
J: TRBJ2-1; V: TRBV29-1; size: .; D: TRBD2; CDR3: CSVEEVAGVVNEQFF; DNA: TGCAGCGTTGAAGAGGTAGCGGGAGTAGTGAATGAGCAGTTCTTC
J: TRBJ1-5; V: TRBV6-6; size: .; D: .; CDR3: CASSYLRVGQPQHF; DNA: TGTGCCAGCAGTTACCTAAGAGTTGGGCAGCCCCAGCATTTT
J: TRBJ2-3; V: TRBV29-1; size: .; D: TRBD1; CDR3: CSVTGTGQDFSDTQYF; DNA: TGCAGCGTGACCGGGACAGGTCAGGACTTCTCAGATACGCAGTATTTT
J: TRBJ1-1; V: TRBV28; size: .; D: TRBD1; CDR3: CASSGAGGRNTEAFF; DNA: TGTGCCAGCAGTGGGGCAGGGGGACGGAACACTGAAGCTTTCTTT
J: TRBJ2-3; V: TRBV7-2; size: .; D: .; CDR3: CASSPPVSGTDTQYF; DNA: TGTGCCAGCAGCCCTCCGGTTTCGGGCACAGATACGCAGTATTTT
J: TRBJ2-7; V: TRBV11-1; size: .; D: .; CDR3: CASSYDSYDTYEQYF; DNA: TGTGCCAGCAGCTACGACAGTTATGATACCTACGAGCAGTACTTC
J: TRBJ2-2; V: TRBV7-9; size: once; D: .; CDR3: CASSLAGIMATGELFF; DNA: TGTGCCAGCAGCTTAGCGGGCATTATGGCCACCGGGGAGCTGTTTTTT
J: TRBJ2-7; V: TRBV2; size: .; D: TRBD2; CDR3: CASSVTGREGRDEQYF; DNA: TGTGCCAGCAGCGTAACTGGGCGGGAGGGTAGAGACGAGCAGTACTTC
J: TRBJ2-7; V: TRBV27; size: .; D: .; CDR3: CASSFSGVPYEQYF; DNA: TGTGCCAGCAGTTTCTCCGGAGTACCCTACGAGCAGTACTTC
J: TRBJ2-7; V: TRBV18; size: .; D: TRBD1; CDR3: CASSGQGHEQYF; DNA: TGTGCCAGCTCAGGACAGGGCCACGAGCAGTACTTC
J: TRBJ2-7; V: TRBV2; size: .; D: TRBD1; CDR3: CASSDGTGIQEQYF; DNA: TGTGCCAGCAGTGACGGGACAGGGATTCAAGAGCAGTACTTC
J: TRBJ2-5; V: TRBV9; size: .; D: TRBD2; CDR3: CASSNGGGYQETQYF; DNA: TGTGCCAGCAGTAACGGGGGAGGGTACCAAGAGACCCAGTACTTC
J: TRBJ2-7; V: TRBV6-1; size: .; D: .; CDR3: CASSDSFREQYF; DNA: TGTGCCAGCAGCGATTCCTTCCGGGAGCAGTACTTC
J: TRBJ1-2; V: TRBV7-9; size: .; D: .; CDR3: CASSSGTGPRSYGYTF; DNA: TGTGCCAGCAGCTCCGGGACCGGCCCTAGGAGCTATGGCTACACCTTC
J: TRBJ2-1; V: TRBV6-5; size: .; D: TRBD2; CDR3: CASSPGGGTEFF; DNA: TGTGCCAGCAGCCCGGGCGGGGGGACGGAGTTCTTC
J: TRBJ1-1; V: TRBV19; size: .; D: TRBD1; CDR3: CASSKRGQEAFF; DNA: TGTGCCAGTAGTAAGAGGGGGCAGGAAGCTTTCTTT
J: TRBJ2-1; V: TRBV29-1; size: .; D: .; CDR3: CSVVVVSYNEQFF; DNA: TGCAGCGTTGTTGTAGTCTCCTACAATGAGCAGTTCTTC
J: TRBJ2-1; V: TRBV7-8; size: .; D: .; CDR3: CASSFRARDEQFF; DNA: TGTGCCAGCAGCTTCCGCGCCCGGGATGAGCAGTTCTTC